This T cell receptor beta chain was identified in a study of breast tumors, draining lymph nodes, adjacent tissues. TCRdb processed the multiplex PCR reads anew with MiXCR; each CDR3 protein has one entry. The sample consists of 17,000 or so distinct CDR3 sequences, about 60% of them appearing once. This CDR3 has 17 residues. V shed 0 bases and J shed 7 bases, with 16 bases lying between them. The germline V gene has CDR1 LGHNA and CDR2 YNFKEQ. The chain employs TRBV4-2 and TRBJ1-6, with D perhaps matching TRBD1 (6 bases). What was sequenced was tumor-adjacent breast tissue. The receptor's source is a female donor with breast cancer. Some clones in this sample may be carry-over from other donors' samples. In nucleotides, the CDR3 is TGTGCCAGCAGCCAAGAGGACGGACAGAAAACAAATTCACCCCTCCACTTT. Amino acids: CASSQEDGQKTNSPLHF.